This TCR beta chain was identified in a study of T cells expressing NK-cell markers. TCRdb reanalyzed the 5' RACE reads, giving one entry per CDR3 protein sequence and no DNA. The repertoire table contains some 340,000 distinct CDR3 sequences. This CDR3 spans 17 amino acids. The germline CDR1 and CDR2 sequences are LNHDA and SQIVND (reference sequence). This chain links TRBV19 with TRBJ1-1; TCRdb lists TRBD1, though no DNA is available to test this call. Sequenced material: blood T cells: a sorted CD56 or NKG2C T cell subset, CD4+ or CD8+ T cells, or bulk PBMC T cells (not recorded which). The sequence derives from a man aged 18-70 years in good health. Here the CDR3 reads CASSIDGWTGKNTEAFF.